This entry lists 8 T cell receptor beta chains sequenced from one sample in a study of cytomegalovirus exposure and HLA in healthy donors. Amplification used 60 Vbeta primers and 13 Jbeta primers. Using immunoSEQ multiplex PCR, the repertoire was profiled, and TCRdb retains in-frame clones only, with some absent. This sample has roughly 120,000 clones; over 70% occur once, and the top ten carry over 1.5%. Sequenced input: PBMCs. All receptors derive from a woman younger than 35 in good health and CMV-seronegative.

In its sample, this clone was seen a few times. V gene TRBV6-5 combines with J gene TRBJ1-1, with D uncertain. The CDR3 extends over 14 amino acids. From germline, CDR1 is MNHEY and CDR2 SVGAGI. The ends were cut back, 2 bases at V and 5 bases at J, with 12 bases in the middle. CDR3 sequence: CASSYEGGWTEAFF. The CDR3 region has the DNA TGTGCCAGCAGTTACGAGGGCGGTTGGACTGAAGCTTTCTTT.

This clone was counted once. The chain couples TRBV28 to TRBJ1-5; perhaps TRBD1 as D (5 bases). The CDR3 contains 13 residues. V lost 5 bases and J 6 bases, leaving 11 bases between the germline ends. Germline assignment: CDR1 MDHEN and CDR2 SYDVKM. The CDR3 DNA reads TGTGCCAGCAGTCGGGGGGGAGGTCAGCCCCAGCATTTT. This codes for CASSRGGGQPQHF.

The CDR3 loop is CASRPRGGDYYEQYF. CDR3 nucleotide sequence: TGTGCCAGCAGACCGAGAGGCGGAGACTACTACGAGCAGTACTTC. This sequence joins TRBV6-5 and TRBJ2-7, with D perhaps TRBD2 (5 bases). V lost 6 bases and J 3 bases, leaving 18 bases between the germline ends. The CDR3 extends over 15 amino acids. Germline V lookup: CDR1 MNHEY, CDR2 SVGAGI.

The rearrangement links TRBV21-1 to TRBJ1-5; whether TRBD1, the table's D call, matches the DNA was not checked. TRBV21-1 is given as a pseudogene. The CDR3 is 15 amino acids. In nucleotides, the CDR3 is TGTGCCAGCAGCTTCCGGACAGCTAGCAATCAGCCCCAGCATTTT. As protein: CASSFRTASNQPQHF.

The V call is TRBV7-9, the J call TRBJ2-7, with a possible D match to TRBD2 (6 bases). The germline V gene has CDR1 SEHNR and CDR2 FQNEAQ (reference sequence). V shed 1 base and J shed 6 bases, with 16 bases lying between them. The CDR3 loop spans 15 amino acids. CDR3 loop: CASSLVGGTWGEQYF. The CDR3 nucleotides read TGTGCCAGCAGCTTAGTCGGGGGTACCTGGGGCGAGCAGTACTTC.

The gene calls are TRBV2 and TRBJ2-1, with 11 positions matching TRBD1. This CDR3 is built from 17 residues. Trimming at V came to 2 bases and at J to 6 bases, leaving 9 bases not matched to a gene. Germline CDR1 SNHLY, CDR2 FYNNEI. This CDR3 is CASSEKRGTGGVNEQFF. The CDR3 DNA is TGTGCCAGCAGTGAAAAGAGAGGGACAGGGGGAGTCAATGAGCAGTTCTTC.

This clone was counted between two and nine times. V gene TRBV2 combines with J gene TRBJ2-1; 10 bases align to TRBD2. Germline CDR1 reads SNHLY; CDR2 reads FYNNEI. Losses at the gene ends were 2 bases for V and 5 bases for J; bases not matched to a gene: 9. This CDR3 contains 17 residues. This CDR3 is CASSELAGVSVDNEQFF. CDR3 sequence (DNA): TGTGCCAGCAGTGAACTAGCGGGGGTGTCTGTGGACAATGAGCAGTTCTTC.

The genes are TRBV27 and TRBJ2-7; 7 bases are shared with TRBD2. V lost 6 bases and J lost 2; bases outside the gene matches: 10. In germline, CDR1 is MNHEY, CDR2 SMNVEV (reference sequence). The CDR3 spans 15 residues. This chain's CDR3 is CASRGAGRRTYEQYF. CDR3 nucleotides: TGTGCCAGCAGGGGAGCGGGGCGACGGACCTACGAGCAGTACTTC.